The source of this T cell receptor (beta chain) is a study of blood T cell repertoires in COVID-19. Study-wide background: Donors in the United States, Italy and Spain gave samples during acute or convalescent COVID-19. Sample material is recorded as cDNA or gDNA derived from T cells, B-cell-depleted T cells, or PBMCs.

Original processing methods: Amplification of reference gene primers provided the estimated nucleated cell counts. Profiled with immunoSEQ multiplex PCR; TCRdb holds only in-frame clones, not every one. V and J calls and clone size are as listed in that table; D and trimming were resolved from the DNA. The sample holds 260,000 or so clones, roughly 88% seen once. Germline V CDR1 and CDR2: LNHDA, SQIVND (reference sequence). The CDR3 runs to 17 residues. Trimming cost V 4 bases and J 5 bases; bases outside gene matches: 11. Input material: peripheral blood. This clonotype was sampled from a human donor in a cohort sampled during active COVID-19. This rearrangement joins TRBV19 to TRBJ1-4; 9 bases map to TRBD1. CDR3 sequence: CASSRWTGATVNEKLFF. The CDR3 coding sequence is TGTGCCAGTAGTAGGTGGACAGGGGCCACCGTAAATGAAAAACTGTTTTTT.